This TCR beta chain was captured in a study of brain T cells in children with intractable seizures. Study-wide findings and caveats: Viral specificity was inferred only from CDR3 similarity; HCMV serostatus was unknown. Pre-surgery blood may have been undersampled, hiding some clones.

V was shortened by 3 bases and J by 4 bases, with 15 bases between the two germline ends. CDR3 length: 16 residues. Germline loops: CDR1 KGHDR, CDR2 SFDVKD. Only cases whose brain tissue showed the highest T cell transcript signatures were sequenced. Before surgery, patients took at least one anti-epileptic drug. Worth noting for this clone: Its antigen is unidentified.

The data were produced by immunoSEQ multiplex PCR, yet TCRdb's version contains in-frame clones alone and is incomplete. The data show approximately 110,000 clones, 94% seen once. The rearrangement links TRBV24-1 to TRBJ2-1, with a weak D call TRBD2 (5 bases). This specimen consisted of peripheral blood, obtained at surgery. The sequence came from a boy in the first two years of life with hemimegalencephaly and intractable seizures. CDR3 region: CATSDQHWTGYNEQFF. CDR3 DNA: TGTGCCACCAGTGATCAACACTGGACGGGGTACAATGAGCAGTTCTTC.